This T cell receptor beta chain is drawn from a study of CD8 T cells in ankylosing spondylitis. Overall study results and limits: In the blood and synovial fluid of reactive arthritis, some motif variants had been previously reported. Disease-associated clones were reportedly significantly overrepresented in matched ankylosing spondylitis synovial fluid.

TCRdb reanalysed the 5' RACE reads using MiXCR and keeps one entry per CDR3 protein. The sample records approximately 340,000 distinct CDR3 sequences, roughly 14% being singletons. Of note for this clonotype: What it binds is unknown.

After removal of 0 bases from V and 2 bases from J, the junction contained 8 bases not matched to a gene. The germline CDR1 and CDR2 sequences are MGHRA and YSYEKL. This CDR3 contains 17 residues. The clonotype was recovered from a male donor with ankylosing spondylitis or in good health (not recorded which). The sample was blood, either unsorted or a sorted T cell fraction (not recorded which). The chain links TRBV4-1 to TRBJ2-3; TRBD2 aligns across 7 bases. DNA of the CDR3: TGCGCCAGCAGCCAAGATGGGCCTAGCGGAACCACAGATACGCAGTATTTT. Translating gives CASSQDGPSGTTDTQYF.